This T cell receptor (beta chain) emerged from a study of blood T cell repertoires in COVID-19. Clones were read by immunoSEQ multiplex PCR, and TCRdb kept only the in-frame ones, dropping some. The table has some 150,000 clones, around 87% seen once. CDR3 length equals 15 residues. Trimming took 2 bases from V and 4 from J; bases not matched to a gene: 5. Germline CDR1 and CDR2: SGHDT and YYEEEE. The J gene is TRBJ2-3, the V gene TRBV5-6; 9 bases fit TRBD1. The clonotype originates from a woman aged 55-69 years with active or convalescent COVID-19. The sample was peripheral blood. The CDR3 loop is CASSLTWTGADTQYF. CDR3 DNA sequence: TGTGCCAGCAGCTTAACCTGGACAGGGGCAGATACGCAGTATTTT.